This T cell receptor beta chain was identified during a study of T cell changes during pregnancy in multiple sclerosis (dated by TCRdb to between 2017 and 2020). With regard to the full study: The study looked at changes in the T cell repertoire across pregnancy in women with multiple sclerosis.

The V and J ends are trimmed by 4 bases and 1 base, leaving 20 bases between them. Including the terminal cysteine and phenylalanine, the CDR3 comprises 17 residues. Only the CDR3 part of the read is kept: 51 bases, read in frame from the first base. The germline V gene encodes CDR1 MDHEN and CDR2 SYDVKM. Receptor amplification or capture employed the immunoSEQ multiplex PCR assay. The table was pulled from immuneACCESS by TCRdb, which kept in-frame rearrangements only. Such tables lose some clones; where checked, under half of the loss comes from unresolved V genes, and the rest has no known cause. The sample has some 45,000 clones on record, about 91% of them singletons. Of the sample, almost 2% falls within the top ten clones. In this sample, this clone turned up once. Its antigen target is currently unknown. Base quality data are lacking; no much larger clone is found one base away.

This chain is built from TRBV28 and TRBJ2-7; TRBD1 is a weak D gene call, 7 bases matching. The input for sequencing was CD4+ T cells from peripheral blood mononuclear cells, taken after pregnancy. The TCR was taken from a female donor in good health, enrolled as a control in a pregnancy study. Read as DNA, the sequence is TGTGCCAGCAGTTCCCCTCCGGGGGCAGGGGGGTCCTACGAGCAGTACTTC. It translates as CASSSPPGAGGSYEQYF.